A selection of T cell receptor beta chains follows, all from one sample in a study of blood T cells in healthy people across ages. TCRdb itself ran the 5' RACE reads through MiXCR, one entry per CDR3 protein. The sample consists of some 1.6 million distinct CDR3 sequences, about 32% of them appearing once. Input material: blood. All receptors derive from a woman aged 30 to 39 in good health. The CDR3 runs from the conserved cysteine through the conserved F or W. A D gene is named only where the DNA matches it firmly. Where a row states a size, it is once, few, many or the class of an expanded clone; other rows omit it.

D: TRBD2; size: NA; V: TRBV5-1; J: TRBJ2-3; CDR3: CANSLGTSGHTDTQYF; DNA: TGCGCCAACAGCTTAGGGACTAGCGGGCACACAGATACGCAGTATTTT
D: TRBD1; size: many; V: TRBV7-9; J: TRBJ2-5; CDR3: CASRAGGEETQYF; DNA: TGTGCCAGCAGGGCAGGGGGCGAAGAGACCCAGTACTTC
D: NA; size: NA; V: TRBV20-1; J: TRBJ2-5; CDR3: CSARETLQETQYF; DNA: TGCAGTGCTAGAGAGACCCTGCAAGAGACCCAGTACTTC
D: TRBD1; size: NA; V: TRBV10-1; J: TRBJ2-3; CDR3: CASTDPGQGREDTQYF; DNA: TGCGCCAGTACTGACCCCGGACAGGGCCGGGAAGATACGCAGTATTTT
D: NA; size: many; V: TRBV4-1; J: TRBJ1-2; CDR3: CASSQPLRGRGYGYTF; DNA: TGCGCCAGCAGCCAACCACTCCGGGGACGCGGCTATGGCTACACCTTC
D: NA; size: few; V: TRBV4-1; J: TRBJ2-7; CDR3: CASSPLGGSVWGYEQYF; DNA: TGCGCCAGCAGCCCCCTTGGGGGCTCAGTTTGGGGCTACGAGCAGTACTTC
D: NA; size: NA; V: TRBV7-9; J: TRBJ1-1; CDR3: CASSLAPGDTEAFF; DNA: TGTGCCAGCAGCTTGGCCCCGGGAGACACTGAAGCTTTCTTT
D: NA; size: many; V: TRBV20-1; J: TRBJ2-7; CDR3: CSAADFEQYF; DNA: TGCAGTGCAGCAGATTTCGAGCAGTACTTC
D: TRBD2; size: NA; V: TRBV28; J: TRBJ2-2; CDR3: CASSSTAGGTGELFF; DNA: TGTGCCAGCAGCTCCACAGCGGGGGGGACCGGGGAGCTGTTTTTT
D: NA; size: NA; V: TRBV7-9; J: TRBJ1-5; CDR3: CASSFDSQPQHF; DNA: TGTGCCAGCAGCTTCGATTCTCAGCCCCAGCATTTT
D: NA; size: NA; V: TRBV5-8; J: TRBJ1-1; CDR3: CASRLGEAFF; DNA: TGTGCCAGCAGGTTAGGGGAAGCTTTCTTT
D: NA; size: few; V: TRBV20-1; J: TRBJ2-3; CDR3: CSANPPGVTDTQYF; DNA: TGCAGTGCCAACCCGCCGGGAGTCACAGATACGCAGTATTTT
D: TRBD1; size: few; V: TRBV5-1; J: TRBJ2-6; CDR3: CASSSDRPLLLSGANVLTF; DNA: TGCGCCAGCAGTTCGGACAGGCCCCTTCTCCTGTCTGGGGCCAACGTCCTGACTTTC
D: TRBD1; size: few; V: TRBV3-1; J: TRBJ2-7; CDR3: CASSQDPPGQASYEQYF; DNA: TGTGCCAGCAGCCAAGATCCCCCCGGACAGGCCTCCTACGAGCAGTACTTC
D: TRBD1; size: NA; V: TRBV29-1; J: TRBJ1-2; CDR3: CSALTGTDYGYTF; DNA: TGCAGCGCCTTGACAGGGACTGACTATGGCTACACCTTC
D: NA; size: NA; V: TRBV11-2; J: TRBJ1-2; CDR3: CASSYRWDMNNYGYTF; DNA: TGTGCCAGCAGCTATCGGTGGGACATGAATAACTATGGCTACACCTTC
D: TRBD2; size: NA; V: TRBV5-1; J: TRBJ2-1; CDR3: CASNSSGSGTEQFF; DNA: TGCGCCAGCAACTCAAGCGGGAGTGGCACTGAGCAGTTCTTC
D: NA; size: NA; V: TRBV20-1; J: TRBJ1-5; CDR3: CSAGSRVDNQPQHF; DNA: TGCAGTGCTGGAAGTAGGGTGGACAATCAGCCCCAGCATTTT
D: NA; size: NA; V: TRBV5-1; J: TRBJ2-7; CDR3: CASSLNDASSYEQYF; DNA: TGCGCCAGCAGCTTAAACGACGCGAGCTCCTACGAGCAGTACTTC
D: NA; size: many; V: TRBV4-1; J: TRBJ2-5; CDR3: CASSHRPNQETQYF; DNA: TGCGCCAGCAGCCATAGACCGAACCAAGAGACCCAGTACTTC
D: TRBD2; size: NA; V: TRBV5-1; J: TRBJ2-1; CDR3: CASSLDPGLHLYNEQFF; DNA: TGCGCCAGCAGCCTGGACCCGGGACTACACCTCTACAATGAGCAGTTCTTC
D: NA; size: NA; V: TRBV2; J: TRBJ2-5; CDR3: CARGGASGTQETQYF; DNA: TGTGCCAGGGGGGGGGCTAGCGGCACCCAAGAGACCCAGTACTTC
D: NA; size: NA; V: TRBV4-2; J: TRBJ2-7; CDR3: CASTQDLRVPSYEQYF; DNA: TGTGCCAGCACCCAAGATCTAAGGGTCCCCTCCTACGAGCAGTACTTC
D: TRBD1; size: NA; V: TRBV7-9; J: TRBJ1-2; CDR3: CASSQKDRFYGYTF; DNA: TGTGCCAGCAGCCAAAAGGACAGGTTCTATGGCTACACCTTC
D: NA; size: NA; V: TRBV3-1; J: TRBJ2-3; CDR3: CASSHLGEGTDTQYF; DNA: TGTGCCAGCAGCCACTTGGGGGAGGGCACAGATACGCAGTATTTT
D: NA; size: NA; V: TRBV7-2; J: TRBJ2-1; CDR3: CASSLAGISVRDEQFF; DNA: TGTGCCAGCAGCTTAGCTGGCATTTCGGTTAGGGATGAGCAGTTCTTC
D: NA; size: NA; V: TRBV29-1; J: TRBJ1-1; CDR3: CSGRGGVMNTEAFF; DNA: TGCAGCGGACGCGGCGGAGTCATGAACACTGAAGCTTTCTTT
D: TRBD2; size: NA; V: TRBV12-3/TRBV12-4; J: TRBJ2-1; CDR3: CASAPTSGGLNEQFF; DNA: TGTGCCAGCGCCCCGACTAGCGGGGGCCTCAATGAGCAGTTCTTC
D: NA; size: few; V: TRBV20-1; J: TRBJ2-3; CDR3: CSATGTRSITQYF; DNA: TGCAGTGCCACCGGGACCCGCTCCATTACGCAGTATTTT
D: TRBD2; size: many; V: TRBV29-1; J: TRBJ2-1; CDR3: CSVRLQRGGNEQFF; DNA: TGCAGCGTCCGTTTACAGCGGGGGGGCAATGAGCAGTTCTTC
D: TRBD2; size: NA; V: TRBV9; J: TRBJ2-1; CDR3: CASSVGTGLASNEQFF; DNA: TGTGCCAGCAGCGTAGGGACGGGACTAGCAAGCAATGAGCAGTTCTTC
D: TRBD2; size: NA; V: TRBV20-1; J: TRBJ2-7; CDR3: CSGLAGRNEQYF; DNA: TGCAGTGGTCTAGCGGGAAGAAACGAGCAGTACTTC
D: NA; size: few; V: TRBV7-2; J: TRBJ2-5; CDR3: CASSRRGGDQETQYF; DNA: TGTGCCAGCAGCCGGCGGGGCGGAGACCAAGAGACCCAGTACTTC
D: NA; size: few; V: TRBV9; J: TRBJ2-1; CDR3: CASSFLSDSSYNEQFF; DNA: TGTGCCAGCAGCTTCCTCTCTGACAGCTCCTACAATGAGCAGTTCTTC
D: NA; size: NA; V: TRBV27; J: TRBJ1-5; CDR3: CASSPGPGYQPQHF; DNA: TGTGCCAGCAGCCCCGGCCCGGGCTATCAGCCCCAGCATTTT
D: TRBD2; size: NA; V: TRBV7-9; J: TRBJ2-6; CDR3: CTSKSGSSGANVLTF; DNA: TGTACCAGCAAGAGCGGGAGCTCTGGGGCCAACGTCCTGACTTTC
D: NA; size: few; V: TRBV28; J: TRBJ1-4; CDR3: CASSLGTTNEKLFF; DNA: TGTGCCAGCAGCTTGGGGACAACTAATGAAAAACTGTTTTTT
D: NA; size: few; V: TRBV6-2/TRBV6-3; J: TRBJ2-7; CDR3: CASNLLPTPNEQYF; DNA: TGTGCCAGCAATCTTCTCCCTACCCCTAACGAGCAGTACTTC
D: TRBD2; size: NA; V: TRBV25-1; J: TRBJ2-4; CDR3: CASSELRGGTKNIQYF; DNA: TGTGCCAGCAGTGAATTGCGGGGGGGGACCAAAAACATTCAGTACTTC
D: TRBD1; size: few; V: TRBV27; J: TRBJ2-1; CDR3: CASSPDRVGDNEQFF; DNA: TGTGCCAGCAGTCCAGACAGGGTCGGGGACAATGAGCAGTTCTTC
D: NA; size: NA; V: TRBV14; J: TRBJ2-7; CDR3: CASSQRDHYEQYF; DNA: TGTGCCAGCAGCCAAAGGGACCACTACGAGCAGTACTTC
D: NA; size: NA; V: TRBV6-4; J: TRBJ2-1; CDR3: CASSTLGHNEQFF; DNA: TGTGCCAGCAGTACTCTGGGGCACAATGAGCAGTTCTTC
D: NA; size: NA; V: TRBV21-1; J: TRBJ2-4; CDR3: CASRWDGSPKNIQYF; DNA: TGTGCCAGCCGATGGGACGGGAGTCCCAAAAACATTCAGTACTTC
D: NA; size: NA; V: TRBV5-1; J: TRBJ2-3; CDR3: CASSLVGLVPDTQYF; DNA: TGCGCCAGCAGCTTGGTCGGTCTTGTTCCAGATACGCAGTATTTT
D: TRBD2; size: few; V: TRBV30; J: TRBJ2-7; CDR3: CAWAPGGAEQYF; DNA: TGTGCCTGGGCCCCCGGGGGGGCCGAGCAGTACTTC
D: TRBD1; size: NA; V: TRBV5-6; J: TRBJ1-4; CDR3: CASSDDRDQWEKLFF; DNA: TGTGCCAGCAGCGACGACAGGGACCAGTGGGAAAAACTGTTTTTT
D: TRBD2; size: few; V: TRBV27; J: TRBJ2-7; CDR3: CASSPGTRLGEQYF; DNA: TGTGCCAGCAGTCCCGGGACTAGATTGGGCGAGCAGTACTTC
D: NA; size: once; V: TRBV6-1; J: TRBJ1-1; CDR3: CASGTGALNTEAFF; DNA: TGTGCCAGTGGGACTGGGGCGTTGAACACTGAAGCTTTCTTT
D: NA; size: NA; V: TRBV5-1; J: TRBJ2-3; CDR3: CAGSLKGSSTDTQYF; DNA: TGCGCCGGCAGCTTGAAGGGGAGCAGCACAGATACGCAGTATTTT
D: TRBD1; size: many; V: TRBV27; J: TRBJ1-5; CDR3: CASSFFRGLGQPQHF; DNA: TGTGCCAGCAGTTTCTTCAGGGGGCTTGGTCAGCCCCAGCATTTT
D: NA; size: few; V: TRBV15; J: TRBJ2-5; CDR3: CATSRETYGGQETQYF; DNA: TGTGCCACCAGCAGAGAGACTTACGGGGGCCAAGAGACCCAGTACTTC
D: NA; size: few; V: TRBV20-1; J: TRBJ2-7; CDR3: CSAQGGSFSYEQYF; DNA: TGCAGTGCACAGGGCGGGAGTTTTTCTTACGAGCAGTACTTC
D: TRBD2; size: NA; V: TRBV6-6; J: TRBJ2-2; CDR3: CASSLAGRAGELFF; DNA: TGTGCCAGCAGCCTAGCGGGTAGGGCCGGGGAGCTGTTTTTT